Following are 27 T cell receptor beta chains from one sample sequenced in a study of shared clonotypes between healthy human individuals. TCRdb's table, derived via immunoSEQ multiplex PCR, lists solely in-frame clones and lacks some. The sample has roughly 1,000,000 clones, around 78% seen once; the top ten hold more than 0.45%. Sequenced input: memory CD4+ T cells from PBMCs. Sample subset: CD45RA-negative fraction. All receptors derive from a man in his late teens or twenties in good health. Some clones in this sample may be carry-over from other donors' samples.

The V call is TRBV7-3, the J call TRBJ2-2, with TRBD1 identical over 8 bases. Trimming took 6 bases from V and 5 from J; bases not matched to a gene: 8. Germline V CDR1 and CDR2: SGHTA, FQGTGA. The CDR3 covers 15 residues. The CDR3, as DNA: TGTGCCAGCAGTACCGGACAGGGTGAGACCGGGGAGCTGTTTTTT. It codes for CASSTGQGETGELFF.

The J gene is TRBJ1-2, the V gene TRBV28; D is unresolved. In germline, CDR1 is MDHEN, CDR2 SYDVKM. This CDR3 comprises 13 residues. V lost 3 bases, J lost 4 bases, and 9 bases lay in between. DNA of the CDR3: TGTGCCAGCAGTTTCAGAGTACTCTATGGCTACACCTTC. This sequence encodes CASSFRVLYGYTF.

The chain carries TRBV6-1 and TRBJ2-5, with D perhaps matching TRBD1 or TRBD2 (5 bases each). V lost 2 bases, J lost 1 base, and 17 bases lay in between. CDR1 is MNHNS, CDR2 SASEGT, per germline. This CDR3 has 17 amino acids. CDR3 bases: TGTGCCAGCAGTGAACGTACCATGGGACGGTTCCAAGAGACCCAGTACTTC. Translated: CASSERTMGRFQETQYF.

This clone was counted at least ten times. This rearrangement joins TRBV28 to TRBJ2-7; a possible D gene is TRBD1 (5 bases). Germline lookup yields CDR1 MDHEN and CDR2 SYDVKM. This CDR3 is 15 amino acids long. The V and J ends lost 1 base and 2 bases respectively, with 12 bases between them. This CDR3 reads CASSLSPGRAYEQYF. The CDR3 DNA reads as TGTGCCAGCAGTTTATCCCCAGGGCGCGCCTACGAGCAGTACTTC.

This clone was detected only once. As DNA, the CDR3 is TGTGCCAGCTCACCCAGGCAGGGACAGGGGTTGAACGAGCAGTACTTC. Translated, it gives CASSPRQGQGLNEQYF. The chain uses TRBV18 and TRBJ2-7, with 10 positions matching TRBD1. V lost 3 bases and J lost 5; bases outside the gene matches: 10. CDR3 length equals 16 residues. The germline V gene encodes CDR1 KGHSH and CDR2 LQKENI. Filled out from reference TRBV18 and TRBJ2-7, the complete variable domain reads NAGVMQNPRHLVRRRGQEARLRCSPMKGHSHVYWYRQLPEEGLKFMVYLQKENIIDESGMPKERFSAEFPKEGPSILRIQQVVRGDSAAYFCASSPRQGQGLNEQYFGPGTRLTVT.

The chain's CDR3 is CASSPNGDTGELFF. DNA of the CDR3: TGCGCCAGCAGCCCCAATGGGGACACCGGGGAGCTGTTTTTT. The J gene is TRBJ2-2, the V gene TRBV4-3; D remains ambiguous. This CDR3 region has 14 residues. Germline CDR1 reads LGHNA; CDR2 reads YSLEER. V was shortened by 4 bases and J by 3 bases, with 9 bases between the two germline ends.

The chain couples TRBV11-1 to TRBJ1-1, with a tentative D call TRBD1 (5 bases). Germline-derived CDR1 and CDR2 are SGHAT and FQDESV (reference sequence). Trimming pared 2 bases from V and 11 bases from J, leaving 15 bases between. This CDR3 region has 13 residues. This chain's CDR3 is CASSLIDRSEAFF. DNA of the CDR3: TGTGCCAGCAGCTTAATAGACAGATCAGAGGCTTTCTTT. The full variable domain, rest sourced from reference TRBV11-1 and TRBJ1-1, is EAEVAQSPRYKITEKSQAVAFWCDPISGHATLYWYRQILGQGPELLVQFQDESVVDDSQLPKDRFSAERLKGVDSTLKIQPAELGDSAMYLCASSLIDRSEAFFGQGTRLTVV.

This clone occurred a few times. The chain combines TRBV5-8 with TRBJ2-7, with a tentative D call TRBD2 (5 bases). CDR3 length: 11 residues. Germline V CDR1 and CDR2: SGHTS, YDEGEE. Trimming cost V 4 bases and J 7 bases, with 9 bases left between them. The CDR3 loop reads CASSQAGEQYF. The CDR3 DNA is TGTGCCAGCAGCCAGGCGGGTGAGCAGTACTTC.

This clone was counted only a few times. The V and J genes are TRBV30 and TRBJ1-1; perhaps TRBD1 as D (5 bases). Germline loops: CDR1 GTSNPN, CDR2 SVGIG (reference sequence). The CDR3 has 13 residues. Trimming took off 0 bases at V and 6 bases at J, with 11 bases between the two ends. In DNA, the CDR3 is TGTGCCTGGAGTGTCGGGGGAGGTTCTGAAGCTTTCTTT. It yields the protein CAWSVGGGSEAFF.

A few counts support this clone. This chain's CDR3 is CAISERGDGYTF. CDR3 bases: TGTGCCATCAGTGAGCGAGGGGATGGCTACACCTTC. The chain is built from TRBV10-3 and TRBJ1-2; the D gene is possibly TRBD1 (5 bases). Germline CDR1 is ENHRY and CDR2 is SYGVKD. This CDR3 contains 12 residues. V dropped 2 bases and J dropped 6 bases, with 7 bases sitting between them.

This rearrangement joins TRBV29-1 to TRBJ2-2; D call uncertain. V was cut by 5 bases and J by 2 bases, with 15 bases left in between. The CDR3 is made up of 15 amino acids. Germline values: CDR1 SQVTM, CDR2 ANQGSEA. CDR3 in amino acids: CSVRVLQVNTGELFF. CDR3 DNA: TGCAGCGTTAGGGTCTTGCAGGTTAACACCGGGGAGCTGTTTTTT.

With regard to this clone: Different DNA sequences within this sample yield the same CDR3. The CDR3: CASSPRTGDTGELFF. In DNA, the CDR3 is TGTGCCAGCTCACCCCGGACAGGGGACACCGGGGAGCTGTTTTTT. This chain uses TRBV18 with TRBJ2-2; 9 nucleotides line up with TRBD1. CDR3 size: 15 residues. Trimming took 3 bases from V and 3 from J; bases not matched to a gene: 2. Germline V gives CDR1 KGHSH, CDR2 LQKENI.

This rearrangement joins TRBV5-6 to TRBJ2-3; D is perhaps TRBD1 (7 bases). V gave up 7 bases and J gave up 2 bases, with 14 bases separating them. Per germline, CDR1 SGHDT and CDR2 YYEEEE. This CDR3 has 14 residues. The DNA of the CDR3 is TGTGCCAGCTCCTCAGGGGGGCCCACAGATACGCAGTATTTT. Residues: CASSSGGPTDTQYF.

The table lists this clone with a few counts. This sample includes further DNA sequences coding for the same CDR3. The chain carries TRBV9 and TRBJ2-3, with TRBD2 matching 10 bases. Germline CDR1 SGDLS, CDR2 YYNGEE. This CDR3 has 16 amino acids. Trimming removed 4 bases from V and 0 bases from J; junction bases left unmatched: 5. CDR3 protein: CASSPRTSGSTDTQYF. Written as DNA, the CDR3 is TGTGCCAGCAGCCCCAGGACTAGCGGTAGCACAGATACGCAGTATTTT.

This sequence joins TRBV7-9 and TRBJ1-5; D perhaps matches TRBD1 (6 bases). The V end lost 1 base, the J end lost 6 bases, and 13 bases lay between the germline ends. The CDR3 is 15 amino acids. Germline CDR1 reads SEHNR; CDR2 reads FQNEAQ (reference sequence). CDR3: CASSLDQGSGQPQHF. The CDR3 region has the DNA TGTGCCAGCAGCTTAGACCAGGGGAGCGGTCAGCCCCAGCATTTT.

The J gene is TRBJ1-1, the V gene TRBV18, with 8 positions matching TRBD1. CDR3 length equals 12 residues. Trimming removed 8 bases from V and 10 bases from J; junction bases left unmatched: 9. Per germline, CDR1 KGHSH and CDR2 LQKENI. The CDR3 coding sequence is TGTGCCAGCGCGCAACAGGGGGGAGTAGCTTTCTTT. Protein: CASAQQGGVAFF.

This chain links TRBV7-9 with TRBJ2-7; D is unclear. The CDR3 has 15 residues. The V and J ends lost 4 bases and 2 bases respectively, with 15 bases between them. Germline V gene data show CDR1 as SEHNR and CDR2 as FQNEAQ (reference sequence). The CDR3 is CASSSDGTLAYEQYF. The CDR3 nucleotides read TGTGCCAGCAGCTCGGACGGAACGTTAGCCTACGAGCAGTACTTC. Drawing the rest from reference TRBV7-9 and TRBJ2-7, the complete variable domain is DTGVSQNPRHKITKRGQNVTFRCDPISEHNRLYWYRQTLGQGPEFLTYFQNEAQLEKSRLLSDRFSAERPKGSFSTLEIQRTEQGDSAMYLCASSSDGTLAYEQYFGPGTRLTVT.

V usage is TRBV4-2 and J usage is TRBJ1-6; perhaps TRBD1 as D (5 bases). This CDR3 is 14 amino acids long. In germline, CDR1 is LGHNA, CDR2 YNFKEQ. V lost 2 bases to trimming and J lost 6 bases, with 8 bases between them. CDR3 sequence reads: CASSQIGVNSPLHF. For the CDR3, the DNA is TGTGCCAGCAGCCAAATAGGGGTTAATTCACCCCTCCACTTT.

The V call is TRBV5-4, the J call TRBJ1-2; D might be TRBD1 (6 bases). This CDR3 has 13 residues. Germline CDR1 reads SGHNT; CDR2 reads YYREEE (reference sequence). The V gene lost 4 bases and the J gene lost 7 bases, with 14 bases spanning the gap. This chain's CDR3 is CASSQTGRRGYTF. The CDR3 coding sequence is TGTGCCAGCAGCCAGACAGGTCGGCGTGGCTACACCTTC.

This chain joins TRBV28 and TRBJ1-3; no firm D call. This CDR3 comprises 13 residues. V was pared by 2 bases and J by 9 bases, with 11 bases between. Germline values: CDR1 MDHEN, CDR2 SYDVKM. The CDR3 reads CASSLPGAATIYF. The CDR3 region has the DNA TGTGCCAGCAGTTTACCGGGCGCAGCCACCATATATTTT.

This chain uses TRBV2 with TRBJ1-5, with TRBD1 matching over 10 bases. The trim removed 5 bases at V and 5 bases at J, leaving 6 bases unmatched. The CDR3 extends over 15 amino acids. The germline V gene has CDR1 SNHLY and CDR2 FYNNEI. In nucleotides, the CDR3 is TGTGCCAGCAGTACGACAGGGGGCTCGTATCAGCCCCAGCATTTT. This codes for CASSTTGGSYQPQHF.

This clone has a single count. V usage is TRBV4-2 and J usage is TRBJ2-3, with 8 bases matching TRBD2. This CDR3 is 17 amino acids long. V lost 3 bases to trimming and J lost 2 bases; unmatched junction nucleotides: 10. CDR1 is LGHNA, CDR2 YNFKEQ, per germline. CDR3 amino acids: CASSQSPGGETTDTQYF. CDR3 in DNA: TGTGCCAGCAGCCAGTCCCCGGGGGGGGAAACCACAGATACGCAGTATTTT.

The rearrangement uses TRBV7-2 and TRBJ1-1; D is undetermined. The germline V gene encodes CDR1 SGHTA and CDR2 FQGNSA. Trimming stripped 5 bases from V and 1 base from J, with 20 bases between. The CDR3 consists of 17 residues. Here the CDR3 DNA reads TGTGCCAGCAGCCACCTCGGGATAAGGGCAGAGAACACTGAAGCTTTCTTT. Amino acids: CASSHLGIRAENTEAFF.

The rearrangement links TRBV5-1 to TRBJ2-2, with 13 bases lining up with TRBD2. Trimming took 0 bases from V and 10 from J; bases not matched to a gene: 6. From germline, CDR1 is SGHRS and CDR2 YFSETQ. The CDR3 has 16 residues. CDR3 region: CASSLVTSGREEELFF. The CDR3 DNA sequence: TGCGCCAGCAGCTTGGTAACTAGCGGGAGGGAAGAGGAGCTGTTTTTT.

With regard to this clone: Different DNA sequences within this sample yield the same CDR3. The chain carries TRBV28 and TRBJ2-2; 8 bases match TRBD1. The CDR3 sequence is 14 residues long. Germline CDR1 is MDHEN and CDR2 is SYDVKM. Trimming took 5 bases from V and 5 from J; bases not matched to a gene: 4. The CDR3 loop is CASSPGGSTGELFF. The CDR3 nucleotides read TGTGCCAGCAGTCCAGGGGGCAGTACCGGGGAGCTGTTTTTT.

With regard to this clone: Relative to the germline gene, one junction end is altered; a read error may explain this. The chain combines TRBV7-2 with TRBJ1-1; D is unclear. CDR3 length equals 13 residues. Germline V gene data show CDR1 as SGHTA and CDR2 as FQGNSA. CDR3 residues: CASSLVIRSEAFF. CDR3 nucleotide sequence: TGTGCCAGCAGTTTAGTCATCCGATCTGAAGCTTTCTTT.

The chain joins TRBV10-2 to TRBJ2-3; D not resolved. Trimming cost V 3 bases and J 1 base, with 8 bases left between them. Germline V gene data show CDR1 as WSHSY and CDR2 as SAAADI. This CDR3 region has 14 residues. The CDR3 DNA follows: TGCGCCAGCAGTGACCGGCTAGGCACAGATACGCAGTATTTT. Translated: CASSDRLGTDTQYF.